The sequence of this T cell receptor beta chain was determined in a study of T cell changes during pregnancy in multiple sclerosis. This clone appeared once. The CDR3 runs to 13 residues. V lost 3 bases to trimming and J lost 6 bases; unmatched junction nucleotides: 3. Germline values: CDR1 SNHLY, CDR2 FYNNEI. This table comes from immunoSEQ multiplex PCR, and its TCRdb copy is limited to in-frame clones, with some not included. Among 45,000 to 50,000 clones, around 92% were seen once, and the ten largest hold about 4.1%. This receptor was taken from a female donor with multiple sclerosis, enrolled in a pregnancy study. The sample here was CD8+ T cells from peripheral blood mononuclear cells, taken in the first trimester of pregnancy. V usage is TRBV2 and J usage is TRBJ2-5; TRBD1 matches 8 bases. The CDR3 DNA follows: TGTGCCAGCAGTGACGGACAGGGACAGACCCAGTACTTC. It encodes CASSDGQGQTQYF.